This TCR beta chain comes out of a study of blood T cell repertoires in COVID-19. Study-wide background: Sites in the United States, Italy and Spain provided acute and convalescent COVID-19 samples. The analysed material was cDNA or gDNA that came from T cells, B-cell-depleted T cells, or PBMCs.

Original processing notes: Nucleated cell counts were estimated from reference gene primer amplification. Profiled with immunoSEQ multiplex PCR; TCRdb holds only in-frame clones, not every one. Clone size and the V and J calls come from that table; the DNA yielded D and trimming. The sample has fewer than 150,000 clones, 70% to 85% seen once. The CDR3 is 15 amino acids. After removal of 6 bases from V and 0 bases from J, the junction contained 7 bases not matched to a gene. Per the germline V gene, CDR1 is LNHDA and CDR2 is SQIVND (reference sequence). The material sequenced was peripheral blood. V and J are TRBV19 and TRBJ1-2, with TRBD1 matching 7 bases. The clonotype comes from a man in his fifties or sixties with acute or convalescent COVID-19. CDR3 nucleotide sequence: TGTGCCAGTAGCTCAGGACAGGATGCTAACTATGGCTACACCTTC. Encoded protein: CASSSGQDANYGYTF. Filled out from reference TRBV19 and TRBJ1-2, the complete variable domain reads DGGITQSPKYLFRKEGQNVTLSCEQNLNHDAMYWYRQDPGQGLRLIYYSQIVNDFQKGDIAEGYSVSREKKESFPLTVTSAQKNPTAFYLCASSSGQDANYGYTFGSGTRLTVV.